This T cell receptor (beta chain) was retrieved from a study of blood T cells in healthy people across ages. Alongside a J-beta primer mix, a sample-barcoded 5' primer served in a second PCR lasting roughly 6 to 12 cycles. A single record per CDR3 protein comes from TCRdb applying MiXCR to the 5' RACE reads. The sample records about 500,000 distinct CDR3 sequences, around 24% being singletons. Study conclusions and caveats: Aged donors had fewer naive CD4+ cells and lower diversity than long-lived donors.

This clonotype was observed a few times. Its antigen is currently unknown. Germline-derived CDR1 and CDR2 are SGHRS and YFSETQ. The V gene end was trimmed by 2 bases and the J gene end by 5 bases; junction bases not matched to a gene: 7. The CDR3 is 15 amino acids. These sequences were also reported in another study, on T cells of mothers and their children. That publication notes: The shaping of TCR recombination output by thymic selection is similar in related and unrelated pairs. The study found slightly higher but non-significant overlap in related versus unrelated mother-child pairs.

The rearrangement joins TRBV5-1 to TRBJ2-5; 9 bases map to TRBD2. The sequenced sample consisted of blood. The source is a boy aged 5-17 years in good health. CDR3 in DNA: TGCGCCAGCAGCTTCCGAGCGGGGGGAGTTGAGACCCAGTACTTC. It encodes CASSFRAGGVETQYF.